Presented here are 19 T cell receptor beta chains from one specimen sequenced in a study of control samples from healthy donors and cancer patients. Here immunoSEQ multiplex PCR was the method, and the copy in TCRdb shows in-frame clones only, minus some. Of 78,000 or so clones in the sample, 70% to 90% were seen once. The sample comprised blood. The source is a woman between 45 and 60 years old in good health.

The chain couples TRBV6-5 to TRBJ1-3, with D perhaps matching TRBD1 (5 bases). The V gene lost 11 bases and the J gene lost 4 bases, with 18 bases spanning the gap. This CDR3 contains 14 residues. Per germline, CDR1 MNHEY and CDR2 SVGAGI. The CDR3 nucleotides are TGTGCCTCACACCGGGGGGATGGAGGAAACACCATATATTTT. Translated, it gives CASHRGDGGNTIYF.

The chain couples TRBV7-9 to TRBJ2-3; TRBD1 agrees at 11 bases. Unmatched junction bases numbered 0, after V lost 3 bases and J lost 4 bases. The CDR3 has 14 residues. Germline CDR1 SEHNR, CDR2 FQNEAQ (reference sequence). The DNA of the CDR3 is TGTGCCAGCAGCTTGGGACAGGGGGCAGATACGCAGTATTTT. Protein sequence: CASSLGQGADTQYF.

CDR3 in amino acids: CASTPVTGRGETQYF. In nucleotides, the CDR3 is TGTGCCAGCACCCCTGTGACAGGGCGAGGAGAGACCCAGTACTTC. The chain is built from TRBV5-6 and TRBJ2-5, with 7 bases aligning to TRBD1. CDR1 is SGHDT, CDR2 YYEEEE, per germline. This CDR3 comprises 15 residues. With 6 bases clipped from V and 4 bases from J, the junction kept 12 bases outside the gene matches.

V is TRBV5-1 and J is TRBJ1-2; 7 nucleotides line up with TRBD1. Trimming at V came to 0 bases and at J to 8 bases, leaving 13 bases not matched to a gene. The CDR3 is 16 amino acids. Germline V gene data show CDR1 as SGHRS and CDR2 as YFSETQ. The CDR3 region has the DNA TGCGCCAGCAGCTTGGGAGACAGGGAATTTTTGAGAGGCTACACCTTC. It is translated as CASSLGDREFLRGYTF.

The gene calls are TRBV7-9 and TRBJ1-6, with unresolved D. This CDR3 comprises 13 residues. Germline assignment: CDR1 SEHNR and CDR2 FQNEAQ (reference sequence). Trimming pared 2 bases from V and 10 bases from J, leaving 9 bases between. The chain's CDR3 is CASSLSDGSPLHF. DNA of the CDR3: TGTGCCAGCAGCTTATCAGACGGCTCACCCCTCCACTTT.

This clone was picked up one time. The chain combines TRBV3-1 (or the pseudogene TRBV3-2) with TRBJ1-1, with D possibly being TRBD1 (5 bases). V gave up 1 base and J gave up 5 bases, with 8 bases separating them. The CDR3 is 13 residues long. Germline CDR1 reads LGHDT; CDR2 reads YNNKEL (reference sequence). In nucleotides, the CDR3 is TGTGCCAGCAGCCAAGCGGAGGGGACTGAAGCTTTCTTT. It translates to CASSQAEGTEAFF.

The chain couples TRBV14 to TRBJ2-1; TRBD2 matches at 13 bases. V shed 4 bases, J shed 9 bases, and the junction held 6 bases outside the gene matches. CDR3 size: 15 residues. Germline V gene lookup returns CDR1 SGHDN and CDR2 FVKESK. For the CDR3, the DNA is TGTGCCAGCAGCCTGGGACTAGCGGGACTCGCTGAGCAGTTCTTC. Translated: CASSLGLAGLAEQFF.

J is TRBJ1-1 and V is TRBV2; 9 nucleotides line up with TRBD1. Germline CDR1 is SNHLY and CDR2 is FYNNEI. CDR3 size: 14 residues. Trimming at V came to 7 bases and at J to 6 bases, leaving 9 bases not matched to a gene. CDR3 region: CASKGGQGFPEAFF. The CDR3 nucleotides are TGTGCCAGCAAAGGGGGACAGGGATTCCCTGAAGCTTTCTTT.

The chain links TRBV30 to TRBJ1-6; D is unresolved. Trimming took 3 bases from V and 10 from J, leaving 13 bases between them. This CDR3 spans 13 amino acids. From germline, CDR1 is GTSNPN and CDR2 SVGIG (reference sequence). The CDR3 reads CAWRAGINSPLHF. The DNA of the CDR3 is TGTGCCTGGAGGGCAGGTATAAACTCACCCCTCCACTTT. The variable domain in full, with the rest retrieved from reference TRBV30 and TRBJ1-6, is SQTIHQWPATLVQPVGSPLSLECTVEGTSNPNLYWYRQAAGRGLQLLFYSVGIGQISSEVPQNLSASRPQDRQFILSSKKLLLSDSGFYLCAWRAGINSPLHFGNGTRLTVT.

The J gene is TRBJ1-6, the V gene TRBV5-1; 7 bases are shared with TRBD1. From germline, CDR1 is SGHRS and CDR2 YFSETQ. CDR3 length equals 15 residues. With V trimmed by 2 bases and J by 8 bases, 7 bases remained unmatched. This CDR3 reads CASSLRTGPDSPLHF. In nucleotides, the CDR3 is TGCGCCAGCAGCTTACGGACAGGCCCGGATTCACCCCTCCACTTT.

V is TRBV5-1 and J is TRBJ2-7; tentatively, D is TRBD1 (6 bases). V lost 0 bases, J lost 6 bases, and 16 bases lay in between. The CDR3 totals 15 residues. CDR1 SGHRS and CDR2 YFSETQ come from the germline V gene. CDR3 nucleotides: TGCGCCAGCAGCTTGGGACGGCAGGGGCTTTTCGAGCAGTACTTC. Translated: CASSLGRQGLFEQYF.

The sample holds one count of this clone. The genes are TRBV30 and TRBJ2-3; D uncertain. The CDR3 consists of 14 residues. CDR1 is GTSNPN and CDR2 is SVGIG in the germline V gene (reference sequence). Trimming shortened V by 0 bases and J by 1 base, and 8 bases separated the two germline ends. CDR3 sequence (DNA): TGTGCCTGGAGTGTACTAAGAGGCACAGATACGCAGTATTTT. Translated, it gives CAWSVLRGTDTQYF.

The gene calls are TRBV28 and TRBJ2-7; 7 positions agree with TRBD1. Germline-derived CDR1 and CDR2 are MDHEN and SYDVKM. CDR3 length: 15 residues. V shed 6 bases and J 5 bases; nucleotides not matched to a gene: 13. This CDR3 is CASSENKGARDEQYF. Here the CDR3 DNA reads TGTGCCAGCAGCGAAAATAAGGGGGCTAGGGACGAGCAGTACTTC.

This clone was picked up a small number of times. V and J are TRBV6-6 and TRBJ1-1; no clear D. CDR3 length: 13 residues. Per germline, CDR1 MNHNY and CDR2 SVGAGI (reference sequence). The V end lost 6 bases, the J end lost 1 base, and 9 bases lay between the germline ends. The CDR3 sequence is CASSRTENTEAFF. CDR3 nucleotides: TGTGCCAGCAGCAGGACGGAGAACACTGAAGCTTTCTTT.

The J gene is TRBJ2-1, the V gene TRBV7-8, with 14 positions matching TRBD2. This CDR3 spans 17 amino acids. The germline V gene encodes CDR1 SGHVS and CDR2 FQNEAQ. J was trimmed by 7 bases and V by 5 bases; bases with no gene match: 10. The chain's CDR3 is CASSPWTSGGSFNEQFF. The CDR3 coding sequence is TGTGCCAGCAGCCCATGGACTAGCGGGGGGTCTTTTAATGAGCAGTTCTTC.

The chain couples TRBV6-6 to TRBJ2-7; no clear D gene. V was shortened by 6 bases and J by 0 bases, with 18 bases between the two germline ends. The length of the CDR3 is 16 residues. The germline V gene encodes CDR1 MNHNY and CDR2 SVGAGI (reference sequence). In nucleotides, the CDR3 is TGTGCCAGCAGCTTGGATCGTCGTCCGAACTCCTACGAGCAGTACTTC. Residues: CASSLDRRPNSYEQYF.

J is TRBJ1-6 and V is TRBV30; D not certain. The V gene's germline CDR1 is GTSNPN and CDR2 SVGIG (reference sequence). The CDR3 is 13 amino acids. Trimming removed 1 base at V and 8 bases at J, with 9 bases between. The CDR3 region is CAWSEVRDSPLHF. CDR3 nucleotide sequence: TGTGCCTGGAGTGAGGTGCGCGATTCACCCCTCCACTTT. The whole variable domain, remainder taken from reference TRBV30 and TRBJ1-6, is SQTIHQWPATLVQPVGSPLSLECTVEGTSNPNLYWYRQAAGRGLQLLFYSVGIGQISSEVPQNLSASRPQDRQFILSSKKLLLSDSGFYLCAWSEVRDSPLHFGNGTRLTVT.

The chain is built from TRBV20-1 and TRBJ2-1; D not certain. V was pared by 5 bases and J by 6 bases, with 8 bases between. CDR3 length equals 11 residues. Germline assignment: CDR1 DFQATT and CDR2 SNEGSKA (reference sequence). CDR3 nucleotides: TGCAGTGCTCCGTTTCTCAATGAGCAGTTCTTC. Translated: CSAPFLNEQFF.

V usage is TRBV12-5 and J usage is TRBJ2-1; 9 bases map to TRBD1. CDR3 size: 15 residues. V was clipped by 6 bases and J by 9 bases; unmatched bases: 12. CDR1 LGHNT and CDR2 FRNRAP come from the germline V gene. The CDR3 is CASGSGTGQYSEQFF. CDR3 bases: TGTGCTAGTGGCTCCGGGACAGGGCAGTATAGTGAGCAGTTCTTC. Looking up the rest from reference TRBV12-5 and TRBJ2-1 gives the full variable domain: DARVTQTPRHKVTEMGQEVTMRCQPILGHNTVFWYRQTMMQGLELLAYFRNRAPLDDSGMPKDRFSAEMPDATLATLKIQPSEPRDSAVYFCASGSGTGQYSEQFFGPGTRLTVL.